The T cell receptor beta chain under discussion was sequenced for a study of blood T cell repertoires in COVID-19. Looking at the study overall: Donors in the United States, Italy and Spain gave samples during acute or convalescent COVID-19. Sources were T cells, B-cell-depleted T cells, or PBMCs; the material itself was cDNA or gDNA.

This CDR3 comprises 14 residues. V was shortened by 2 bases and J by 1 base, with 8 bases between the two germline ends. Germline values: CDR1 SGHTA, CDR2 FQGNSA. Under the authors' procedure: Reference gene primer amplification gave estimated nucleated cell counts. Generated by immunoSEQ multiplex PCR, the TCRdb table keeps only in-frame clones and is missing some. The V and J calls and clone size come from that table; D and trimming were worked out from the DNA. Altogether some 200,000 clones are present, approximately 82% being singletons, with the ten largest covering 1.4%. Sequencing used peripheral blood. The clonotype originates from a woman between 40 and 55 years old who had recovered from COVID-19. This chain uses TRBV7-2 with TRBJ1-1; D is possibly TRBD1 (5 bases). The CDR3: CASSLQGGNTEAFF. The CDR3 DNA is TGTGCCAGCAGCTTACAGGGTGGGAACACTGAAGCTTTCTTT. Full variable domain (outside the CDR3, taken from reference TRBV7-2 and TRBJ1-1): GAGVSQSPSNKVTEKGKDVELRCDPISGHTALYWYRQSLGQGLEFLIYFQGNSAPDKSGLPSDRFSAERTGGSVSTLTIQRTQQEDSAVYLCASSLQGGNTEAFFGQGTRLTVV.